The clone carrying this TCR beta chain occurred once. Its matching antigen is unknown. Only in-frame clones appear in the TCRdb table, and some are missing; sequencing was by immunoSEQ multiplex PCR. This sample yields 100,000 to 120,000 clones, of which roughly 85% are seen a single time; around 3% belongs to the top ten. The sample belongs to a study of T cell responses to AZD1222 COVID-19 vaccine. Study-level points and caveats: Among the donors, most were white British and more were female, and clonal diversity was possibly underestimated. The number of AZD1222 recipients seropositive at baseline was only five to seven.

The CDR3 sequence is 15 residues long. V lost 3 bases and J 4 bases, leaving 14 bases between the germline ends. Germline V gives CDR1 LGHDT, CDR2 YNNKEL (reference sequence). The receptor's source is an adult in good health. The chain carries TRBV3-1 (or the pseudogene TRBV3-2) and TRBJ2-3; D is possibly TRBD2 (5 bases). Sequenced here: peripheral blood, sampled on day 0 of AZD1222 vaccination. CDR3 amino acids: CASSHDYTVSDTQYF. The CDR3 coding sequence is TGTGCCAGCAGCCATGACTATACAGTTTCAGATACGCAGTATTTT.